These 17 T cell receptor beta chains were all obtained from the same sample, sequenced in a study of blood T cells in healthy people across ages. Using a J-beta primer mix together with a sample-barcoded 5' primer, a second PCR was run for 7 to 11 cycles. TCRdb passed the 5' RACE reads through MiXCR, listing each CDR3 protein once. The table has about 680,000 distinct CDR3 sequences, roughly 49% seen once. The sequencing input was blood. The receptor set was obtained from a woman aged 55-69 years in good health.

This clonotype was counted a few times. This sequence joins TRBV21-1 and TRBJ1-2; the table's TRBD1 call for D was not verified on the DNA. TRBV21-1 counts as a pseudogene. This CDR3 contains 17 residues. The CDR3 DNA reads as TGTGCCAGCAGCAAAGGGGCCCACGGACAGGGCGAATATGGCTACACCTTC. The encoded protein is CASSKGAHGQGEYGYTF.

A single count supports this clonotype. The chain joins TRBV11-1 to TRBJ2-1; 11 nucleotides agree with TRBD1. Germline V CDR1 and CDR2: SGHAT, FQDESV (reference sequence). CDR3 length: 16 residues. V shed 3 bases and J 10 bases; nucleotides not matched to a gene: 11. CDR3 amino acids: CASSLVSGTGGHEQFF. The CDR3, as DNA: TGTGCCAGCAGCTTGGTTTCTGGGACAGGGGGTCACGAGCAGTTCTTC.

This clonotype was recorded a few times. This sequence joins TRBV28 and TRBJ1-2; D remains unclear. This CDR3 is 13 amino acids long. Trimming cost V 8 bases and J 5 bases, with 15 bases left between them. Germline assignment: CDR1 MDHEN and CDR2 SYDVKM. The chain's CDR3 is CASRRAGLYGYTF. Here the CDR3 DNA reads TGTGCCAGCCGCCGTGCGGGCCTATATGGCTACACCTTC.

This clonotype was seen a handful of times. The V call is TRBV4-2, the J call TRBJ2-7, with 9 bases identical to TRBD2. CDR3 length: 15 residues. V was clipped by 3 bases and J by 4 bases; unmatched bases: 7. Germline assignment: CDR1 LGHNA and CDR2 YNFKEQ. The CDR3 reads CASSQLAGASYEQYF. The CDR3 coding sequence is TGTGCCAGCAGCCAGTTAGCGGGAGCGTCGTACGAGCAGTACTTC.

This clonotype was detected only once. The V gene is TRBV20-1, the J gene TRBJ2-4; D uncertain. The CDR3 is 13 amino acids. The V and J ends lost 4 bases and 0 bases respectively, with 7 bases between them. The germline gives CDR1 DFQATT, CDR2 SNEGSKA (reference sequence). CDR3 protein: CSANHQAKNIQYF. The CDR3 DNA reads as TGCAGTGCTAACCACCAAGCCAAAAACATTCAGTACTTC.

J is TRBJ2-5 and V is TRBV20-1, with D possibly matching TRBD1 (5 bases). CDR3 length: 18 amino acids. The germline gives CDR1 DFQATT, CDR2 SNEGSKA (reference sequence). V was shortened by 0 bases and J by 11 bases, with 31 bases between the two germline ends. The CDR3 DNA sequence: TGCAGTGCTAGAGATAGTTTCCAGCGACAGACCCTTGGCAATGAGCAGTACTTC. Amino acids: CSARDSFQRQTLGNEQYF.

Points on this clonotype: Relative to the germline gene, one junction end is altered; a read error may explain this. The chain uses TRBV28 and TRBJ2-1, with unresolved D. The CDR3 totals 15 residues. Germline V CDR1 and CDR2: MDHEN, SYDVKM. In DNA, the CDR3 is TGTACCAGCAGTTCCAGGATGAGCTCCTACAATGAGCAGTTCTTC. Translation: CTSSSRMSSYNEQFF.

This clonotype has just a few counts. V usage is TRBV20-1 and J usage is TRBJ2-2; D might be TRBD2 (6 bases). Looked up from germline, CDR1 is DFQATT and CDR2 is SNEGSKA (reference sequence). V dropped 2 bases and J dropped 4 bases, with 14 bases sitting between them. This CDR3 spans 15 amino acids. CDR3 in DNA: TGCAGTGCTAGATCTCAGCGGGTGGGCACCGGGGAGCTGTTTTTT. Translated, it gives CSARSQRVGTGELFF.

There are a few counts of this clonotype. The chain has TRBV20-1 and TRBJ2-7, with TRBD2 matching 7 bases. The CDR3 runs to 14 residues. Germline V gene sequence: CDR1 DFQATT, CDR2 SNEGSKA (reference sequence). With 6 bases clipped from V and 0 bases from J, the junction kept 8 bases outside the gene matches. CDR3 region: CSAPPAGNSYEQYF. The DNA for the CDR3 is TGCAGTGCCCCACCAGCGGGGAACTCCTACGAGCAGTACTTC.

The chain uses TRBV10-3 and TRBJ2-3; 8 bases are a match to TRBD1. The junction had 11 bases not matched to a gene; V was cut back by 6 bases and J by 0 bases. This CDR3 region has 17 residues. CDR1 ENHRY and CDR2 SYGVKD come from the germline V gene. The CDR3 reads CAIRDYRTGRSTDTQYF. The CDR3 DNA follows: TGTGCCATCAGGGACTACCGGACAGGGCGCAGCACAGATACGCAGTATTTT.

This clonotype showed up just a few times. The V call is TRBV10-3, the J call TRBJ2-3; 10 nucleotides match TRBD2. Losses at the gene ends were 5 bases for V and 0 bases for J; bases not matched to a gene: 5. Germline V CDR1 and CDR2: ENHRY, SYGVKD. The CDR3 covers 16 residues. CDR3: CAISTGTSASTDTQYF. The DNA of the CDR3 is TGTGCCATCAGTACCGGGACTAGCGCAAGCACAGATACGCAGTATTTT.

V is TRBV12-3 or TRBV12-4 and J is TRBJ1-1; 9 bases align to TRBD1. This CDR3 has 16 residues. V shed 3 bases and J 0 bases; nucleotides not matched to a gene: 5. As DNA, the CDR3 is TGTGCCAGCAGTTTTGGGACAGGGAACATGAACACTGAAGCTTTCTTT. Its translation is CASSFGTGNMNTEAFF.

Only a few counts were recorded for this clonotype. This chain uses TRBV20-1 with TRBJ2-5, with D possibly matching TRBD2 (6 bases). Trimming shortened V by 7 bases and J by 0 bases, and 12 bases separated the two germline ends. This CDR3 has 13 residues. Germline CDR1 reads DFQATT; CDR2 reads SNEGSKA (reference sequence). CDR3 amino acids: CSGPAGNQETQYF. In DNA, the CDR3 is TGCAGTGGACCGGCGGGGAACCAAGAGACCCAGTACTTC.

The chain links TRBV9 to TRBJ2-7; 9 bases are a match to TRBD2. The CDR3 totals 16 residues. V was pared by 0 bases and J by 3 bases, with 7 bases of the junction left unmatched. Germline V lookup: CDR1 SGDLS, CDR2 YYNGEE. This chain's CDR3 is CASSVEGTSLYYEQYF. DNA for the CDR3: TGTGCCAGCAGCGTAGAAGGGACTAGCCTTTACTACGAGCAGTACTTC.

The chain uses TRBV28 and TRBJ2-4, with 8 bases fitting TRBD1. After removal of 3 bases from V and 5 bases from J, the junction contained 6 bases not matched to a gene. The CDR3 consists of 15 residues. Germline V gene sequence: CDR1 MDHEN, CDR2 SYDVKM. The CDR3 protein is CASSLVTGAENIQYF. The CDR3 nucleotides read TGTGCCAGCAGTTTGGTGACAGGGGCCGAAAACATTCAGTACTTC.

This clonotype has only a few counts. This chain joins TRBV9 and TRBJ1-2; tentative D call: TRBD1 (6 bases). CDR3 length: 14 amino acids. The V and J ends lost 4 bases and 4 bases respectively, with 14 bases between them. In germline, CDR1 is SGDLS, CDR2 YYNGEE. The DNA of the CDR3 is TGTGCCAGCAGCACAGGGCACGTCGGCTATGGCTACACCTTC. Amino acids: CASSTGHVGYGYTF.

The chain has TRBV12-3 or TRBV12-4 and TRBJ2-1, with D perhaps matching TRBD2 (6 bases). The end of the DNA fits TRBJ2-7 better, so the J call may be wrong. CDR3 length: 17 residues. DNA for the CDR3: TGTGCCAGCAGTTTGCCCGTCGGGGGAGTAGGCTACAATGAGCAGTACTTC. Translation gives CASSLPVGGVGYNEQYF.